This TCR beta chain was sequenced in a study of response to subunit inactivated influenza vaccine. Study results and caveats: Every seasonal influenza vaccination brings in few new T cells, the authors suggested.

The sample holds a few counts of this clonotype. What it recognizes is unknown. Via MiXCR, TCRdb re-called the RT-PCR reads, giving one row per CDR3 protein. Of 500,000 to 550,000 distinct CDR3 sequences in the sample, 6.5% to 8% are singletons; the top ten hold 10% to 15%. Sequenced here: PBMCs from blood, sampled less than 30 months after vaccination. The TCR originated in a man in his fifties or sixties who received an inactivated influenza vaccine.

Here the CDR3 DNA reads TGCGCCAGCAGCTTGGAAAGGGGGTCCTACGAGCAGTACTTC. Protein sequence: CASSLERGSYEQYF. The rearrangement joins TRBV5-1 to TRBJ2-7; D is possibly TRBD1 (6 bases). V shed 0 bases and J shed 1 base, with 8 bases lying between them. The CDR3 totals 14 residues. Germline V gives CDR1 SGHRS, CDR2 YFSETQ.